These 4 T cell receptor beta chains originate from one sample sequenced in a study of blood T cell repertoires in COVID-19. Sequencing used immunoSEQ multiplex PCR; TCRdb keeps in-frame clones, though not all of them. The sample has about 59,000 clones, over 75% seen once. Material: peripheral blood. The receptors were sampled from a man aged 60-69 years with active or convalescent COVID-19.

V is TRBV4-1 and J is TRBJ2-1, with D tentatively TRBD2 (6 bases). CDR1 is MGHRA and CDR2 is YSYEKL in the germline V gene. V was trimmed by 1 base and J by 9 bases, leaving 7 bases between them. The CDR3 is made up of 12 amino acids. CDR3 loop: CASSQVRGEQFF. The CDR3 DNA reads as TGCGCCAGCAGCCAAGTGCGGGGTGAGCAGTTCTTC.

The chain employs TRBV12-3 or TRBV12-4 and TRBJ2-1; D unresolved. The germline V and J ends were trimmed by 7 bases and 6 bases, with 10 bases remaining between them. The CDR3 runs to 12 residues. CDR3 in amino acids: CASTGFGNEQFF. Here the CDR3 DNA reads TGTGCCAGCACGGGTTTCGGCAATGAGCAGTTCTTC.

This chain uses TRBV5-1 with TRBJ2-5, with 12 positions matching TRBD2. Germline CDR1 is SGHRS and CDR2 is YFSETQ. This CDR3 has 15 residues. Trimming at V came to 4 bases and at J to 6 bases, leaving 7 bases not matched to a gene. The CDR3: CASSDPTSGGKTQYF. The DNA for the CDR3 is TGCGCCAGCAGCGACCCTACTAGCGGGGGGAAGACCCAGTACTTC.

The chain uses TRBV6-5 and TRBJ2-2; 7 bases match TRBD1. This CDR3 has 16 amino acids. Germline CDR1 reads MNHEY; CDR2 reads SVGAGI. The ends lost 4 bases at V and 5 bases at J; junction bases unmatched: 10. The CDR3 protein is CASSSPRAGGTGELFF. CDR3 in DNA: TGTGCCAGCAGTTCCCCCCGGGCAGGGGGAACCGGGGAGCTGTTTTTT.